This T cell receptor (beta chain) was sequenced in a study of blood T cell repertoires in COVID-19. The wider study: PBMCs, B-cell-depleted T cells, or T cells provided the cDNA or gDNA that made up the material.

Profiling relied on immunoSEQ multiplex PCR, and the TCRdb table lists in-frame clones only, not all of them. In the table there are roughly 180,000 clones, 70% to 90% of which are singletons. The V gene lost 5 bases and the J gene lost 1 base, with 11 bases spanning the gap. Germline values: CDR1 MNHEY, CDR2 SMNVEV (reference sequence). CDR3 length equals 14 residues. The chain carries TRBV27 and TRBJ1-1; D is possibly TRBD1 (5 bases). What was sequenced was PBMCs or T cells enriched from blood (not recorded which). This receptor was identified in a woman aged 45-65 years who had recovered from COVID-19. CDR3 loop: CASSPRQRNTEAFF. The CDR3 nucleotides are TGTGCCAGCAGTCCTCGACAGAGGAACACTGAAGCTTTCTTT.